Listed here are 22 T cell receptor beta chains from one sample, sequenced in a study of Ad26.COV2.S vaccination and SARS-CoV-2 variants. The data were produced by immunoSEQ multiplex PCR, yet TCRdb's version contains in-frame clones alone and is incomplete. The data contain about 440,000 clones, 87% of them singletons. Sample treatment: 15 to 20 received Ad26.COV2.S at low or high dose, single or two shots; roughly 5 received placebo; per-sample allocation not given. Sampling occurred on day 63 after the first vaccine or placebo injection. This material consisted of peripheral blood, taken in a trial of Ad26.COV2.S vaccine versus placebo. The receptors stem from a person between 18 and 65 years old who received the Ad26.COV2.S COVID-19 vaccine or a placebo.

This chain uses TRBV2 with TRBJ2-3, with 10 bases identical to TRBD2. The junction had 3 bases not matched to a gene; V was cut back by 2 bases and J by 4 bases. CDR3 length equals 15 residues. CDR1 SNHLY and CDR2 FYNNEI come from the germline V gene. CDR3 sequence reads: CASSELAGAADTQYF. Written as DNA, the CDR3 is TGTGCCAGCAGTGAACTAGCGGGAGCGGCAGATACGCAGTATTTT.

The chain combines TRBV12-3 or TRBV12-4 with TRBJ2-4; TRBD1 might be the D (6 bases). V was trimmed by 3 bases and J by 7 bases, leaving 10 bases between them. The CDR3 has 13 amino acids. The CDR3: CASSFAGANIQYF. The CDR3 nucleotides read TGTGCCAGCAGTTTCGCAGGGGCGAACATTCAGTACTTC.

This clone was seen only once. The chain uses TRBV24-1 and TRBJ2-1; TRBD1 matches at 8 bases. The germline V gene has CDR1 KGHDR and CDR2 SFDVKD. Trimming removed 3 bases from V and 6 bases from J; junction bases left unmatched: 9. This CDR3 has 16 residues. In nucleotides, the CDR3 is TGTGCCACCAGTGATCCCGGGGCAGGGGGCTTCAATGAGCAGTTCTTC. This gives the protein CATSDPGAGGFNEQFF.

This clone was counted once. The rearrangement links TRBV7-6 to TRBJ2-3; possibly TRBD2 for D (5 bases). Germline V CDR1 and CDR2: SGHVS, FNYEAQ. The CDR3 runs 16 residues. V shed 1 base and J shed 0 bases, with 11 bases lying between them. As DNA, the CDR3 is TGTGCCAGCAGCTTAGTAGGACGGGATAGCACAGATACGCAGTATTTT. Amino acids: CASSLVGRDSTDTQYF.

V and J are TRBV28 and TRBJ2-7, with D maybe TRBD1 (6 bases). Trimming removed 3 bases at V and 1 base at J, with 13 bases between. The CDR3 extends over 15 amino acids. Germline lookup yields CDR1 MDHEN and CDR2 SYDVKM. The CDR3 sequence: CASSLGHGLSYEQYF. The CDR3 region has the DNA TGTGCCAGCAGTTTGGGACACGGCCTTTCCTACGAGCAGTACTTC.

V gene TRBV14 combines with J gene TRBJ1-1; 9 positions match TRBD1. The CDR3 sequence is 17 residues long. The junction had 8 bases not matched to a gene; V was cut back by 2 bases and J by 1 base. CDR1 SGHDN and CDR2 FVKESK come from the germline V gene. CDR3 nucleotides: TGTGCCAGCAGCCAAAGGCACAGGGGGCGCGGGAACACTGAAGCTTTCTTT. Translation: CASSQRHRGRGNTEAFF.

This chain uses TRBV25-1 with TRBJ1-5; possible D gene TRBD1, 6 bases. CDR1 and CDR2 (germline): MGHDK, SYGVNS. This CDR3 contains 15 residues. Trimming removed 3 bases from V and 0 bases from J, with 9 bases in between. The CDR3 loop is CASSERGNSNQPQHF. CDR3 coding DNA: TGTGCCAGCAGTGAGAGGGGGAATAGCAATCAGCCCCAGCATTTT.

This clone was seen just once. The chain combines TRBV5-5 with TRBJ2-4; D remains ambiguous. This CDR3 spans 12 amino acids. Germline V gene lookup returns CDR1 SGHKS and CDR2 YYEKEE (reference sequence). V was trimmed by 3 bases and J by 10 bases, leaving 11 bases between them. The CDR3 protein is CASSSLSGIQYF. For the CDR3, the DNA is TGTGCCAGCAGCTCCCTATCCGGAATTCAGTACTTC.

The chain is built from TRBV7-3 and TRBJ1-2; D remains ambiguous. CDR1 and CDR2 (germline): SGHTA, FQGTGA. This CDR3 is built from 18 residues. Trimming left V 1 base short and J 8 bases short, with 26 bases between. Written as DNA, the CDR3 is TGTGCCAGCAGCTTAAACCCCAGAGTGGGCAATCCTCGGATCGGCTACACCTTC. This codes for CASSLNPRVGNPRIGYTF.

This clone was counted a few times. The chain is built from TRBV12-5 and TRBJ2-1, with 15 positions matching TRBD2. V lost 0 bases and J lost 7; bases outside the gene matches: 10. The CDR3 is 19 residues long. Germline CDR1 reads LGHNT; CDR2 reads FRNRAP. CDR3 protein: CASGLVLGVGLAGGNEQFF. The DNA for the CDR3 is TGTGCTAGTGGTTTGGTACTGGGTGTGGGACTAGCGGGAGGTAATGAGCAGTTCTTC. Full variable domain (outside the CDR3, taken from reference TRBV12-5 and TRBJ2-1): DARVTQTPRHKVTEMGQEVTMRCQPILGHNTVFWYRQTMMQGLELLAYFRNRAPLDDSGMPKDRFSAEMPDATLATLKIQPSEPRDSAVYFCASGLVLGVGLAGGNEQFFGPGTRLTVL.

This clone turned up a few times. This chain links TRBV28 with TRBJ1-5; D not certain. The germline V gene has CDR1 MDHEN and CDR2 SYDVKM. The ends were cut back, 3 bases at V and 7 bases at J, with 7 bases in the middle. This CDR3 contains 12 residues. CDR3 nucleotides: TGTGCCAGCAGTTTGGTGAGGCAGCCCCAGCATTTT. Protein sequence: CASSLVRQPQHF.

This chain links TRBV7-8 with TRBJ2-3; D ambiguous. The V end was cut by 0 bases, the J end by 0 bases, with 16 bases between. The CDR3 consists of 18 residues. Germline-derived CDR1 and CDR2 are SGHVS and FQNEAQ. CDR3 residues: CASSLALSFSPSTDTQYF. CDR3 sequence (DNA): TGTGCCAGCAGCTTAGCGCTTAGTTTCTCGCCTAGCACAGATACGCAGTATTTT.

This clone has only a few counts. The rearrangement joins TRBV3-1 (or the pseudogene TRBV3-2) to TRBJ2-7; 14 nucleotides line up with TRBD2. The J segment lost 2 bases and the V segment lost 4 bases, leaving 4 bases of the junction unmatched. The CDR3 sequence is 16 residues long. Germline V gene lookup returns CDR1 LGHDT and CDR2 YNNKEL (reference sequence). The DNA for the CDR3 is TGTGCCAGCAGCCCTCGACTAGCGGGAGGGCCCTACGAGCAGTACTTC. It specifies CASSPRLAGGPYEQYF.

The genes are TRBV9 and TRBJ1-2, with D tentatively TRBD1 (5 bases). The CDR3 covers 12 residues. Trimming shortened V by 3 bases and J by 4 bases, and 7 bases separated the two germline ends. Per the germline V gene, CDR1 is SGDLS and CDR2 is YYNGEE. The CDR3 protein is CASSEDTYGYTF. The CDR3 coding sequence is TGTGCCAGCAGCGAGGACACCTATGGCTACACCTTC.

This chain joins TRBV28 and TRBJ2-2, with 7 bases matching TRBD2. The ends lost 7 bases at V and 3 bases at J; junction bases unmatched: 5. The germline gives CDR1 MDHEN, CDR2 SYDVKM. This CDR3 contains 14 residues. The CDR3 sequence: CASTRDYYTGELFF. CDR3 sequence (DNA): TGTGCCAGCACCAGGGACTACTACACCGGGGAGCTGTTTTTT.

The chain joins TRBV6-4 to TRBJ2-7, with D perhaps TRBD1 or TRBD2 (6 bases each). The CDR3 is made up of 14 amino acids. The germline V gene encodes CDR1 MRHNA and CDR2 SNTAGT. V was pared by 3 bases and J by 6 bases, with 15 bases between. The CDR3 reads CASSDSAEGGEQYF. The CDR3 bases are TGTGCCAGCAGTGATTCAGCCGAGGGGGGCGAGCAGTACTTC.

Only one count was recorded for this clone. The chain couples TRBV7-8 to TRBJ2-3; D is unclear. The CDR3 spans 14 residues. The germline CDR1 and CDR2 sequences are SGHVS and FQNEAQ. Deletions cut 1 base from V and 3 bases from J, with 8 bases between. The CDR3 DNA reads TGTGCCAGCAGCTTAGATATCCGTACAGATACGCAGTATTTT. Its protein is CASSLDIRTDTQYF.

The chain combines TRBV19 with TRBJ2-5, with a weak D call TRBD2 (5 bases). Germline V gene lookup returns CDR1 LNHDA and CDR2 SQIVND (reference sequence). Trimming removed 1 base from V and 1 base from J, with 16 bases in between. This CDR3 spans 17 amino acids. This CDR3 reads CASSIVQPGRGQETQYF. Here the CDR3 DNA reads TGTGCCAGTAGTATAGTACAACCGGGCCGGGGCCAAGAGACCCAGTACTTC.

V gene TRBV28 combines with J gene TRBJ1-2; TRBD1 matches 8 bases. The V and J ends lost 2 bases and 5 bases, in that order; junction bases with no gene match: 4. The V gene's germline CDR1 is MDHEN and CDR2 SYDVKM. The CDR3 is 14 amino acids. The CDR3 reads CASSLLGQGYGYTF. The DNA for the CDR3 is TGTGCCAGCAGTTTACTTGGACAGGGTTATGGCTACACCTTC.

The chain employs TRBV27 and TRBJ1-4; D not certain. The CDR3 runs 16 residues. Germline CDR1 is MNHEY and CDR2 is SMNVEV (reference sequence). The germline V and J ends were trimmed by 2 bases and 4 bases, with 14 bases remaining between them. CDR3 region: CASSLRVGHYNEKLFF. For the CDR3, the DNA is TGTGCCAGCAGTTTAAGAGTTGGGCATTATAATGAAAAACTGTTTTTT.

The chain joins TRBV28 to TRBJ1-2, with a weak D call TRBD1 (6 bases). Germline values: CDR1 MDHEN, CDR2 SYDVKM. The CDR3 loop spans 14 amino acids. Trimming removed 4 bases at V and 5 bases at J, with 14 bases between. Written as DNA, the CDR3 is TGTGCCAGCAGTTCCCCCGGGACATTGTATGGCTACACCTTC. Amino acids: CASSSPGTLYGYTF.

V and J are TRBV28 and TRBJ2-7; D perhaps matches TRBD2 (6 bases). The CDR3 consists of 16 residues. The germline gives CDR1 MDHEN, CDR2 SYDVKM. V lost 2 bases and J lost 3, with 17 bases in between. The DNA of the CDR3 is TGTGCCAGCAGTTTAGGTAGCGGCAACCAGGTCTACGAGCAGTACTTC. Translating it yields CASSLGSGNQVYEQYF.